The 26 T cell receptor beta chains presented below share a single source sample, sequenced in a study of T cell responses to AZD1222 COVID-19 vaccine. Here immunoSEQ multiplex PCR was the method, and the copy in TCRdb shows in-frame clones only, minus some. The sample includes about 67,000 clones, under 90% of them seen just once. The sequenced sample was peripheral blood, obtained on day 0 of AZD1222 vaccination. The source of these receptors is an adult in good health.

This clone is deemed medium-sized. The chain employs TRBV7-9 and TRBJ1-6, with a possible D match to TRBD1 (5 bases). The CDR3 runs to 15 residues. V was cut by 2 bases and J by 7 bases, with 12 bases left in between. Germline V gene lookup returns CDR1 SEHNR and CDR2 FQNEAQ (reference sequence). CDR3: CASSLTSPGNSPLHF. The CDR3 DNA is TGTGCCAGCAGCTTAACGAGTCCAGGGAATTCACCCCTCCACTTT.

This chain uses TRBV7-8 with TRBJ1-5; possible D gene TRBD1, 6 bases. Germline V lookup: CDR1 SGHVS, CDR2 FQNEAQ. The CDR3 consists of 15 residues. Trimming removed 6 bases from V and 6 bases from J, with 18 bases in between. The CDR3 nucleotides read TGTGCCAGCAGTTCTCCGGGACACGCGGTTCAGCCCCAGCATTTT. It specifies CASSSPGHAVQPQHF.

The chain has TRBV14 and TRBJ2-1; TRBD1 might be the D (6 bases). The CDR3 has 15 residues. From germline, CDR1 is SGHDN and CDR2 FVKESK. V lost 4 bases to trimming and J lost 7 bases, with 17 bases between them. Written as DNA, the CDR3 is TGTGCCAGCAGCCGAAGCTCGGGACACCTAAATGAGCAGTTCTTC. Its translation: CASSRSSGHLNEQFF.

This sequence joins TRBV5-5 and TRBJ2-3, with D possibly being TRBD1 (5 bases). Trimming removed 5 bases from V and 0 bases from J, with 13 bases in between. CDR1 is SGHKS and CDR2 is YYEKEE in the germline V gene (reference sequence). The CDR3 runs to 15 residues. The CDR3, as DNA: TGTGCCAGCAGTTCGGACATGTCAAGCACAGATACGCAGTATTTT. Its protein product is CASSSDMSSTDTQYF.

This clone showed up just once. This chain joins TRBV25-1 and TRBJ2-7; no reliable D call. The CDR3 consists of 13 residues. Per the germline V gene, CDR1 is MGHDK and CDR2 is SYGVNS. Trimming took off 7 bases at V and 3 bases at J, with 13 bases between the two ends. The chain's CDR3 is CASIDRNGYEQYF. DNA for the CDR3: TGTGCCAGCATCGACCGTAACGGCTACGAGCAGTACTTC.

V usage is TRBV6-5 and J usage is TRBJ2-7; 9 nucleotides line up with TRBD1. The V segment lost 4 bases and the J segment 6 bases; nucleotides outside the gene matches: 13. The CDR3 is 16 residues long. CDR1 and CDR2 (germline): MNHEY, SVGAGI. Written as DNA, the CDR3 is TGTGCCAGCAGTTCTTACAGGGGGCGTTTTATGGTCGAGCAGTACTTC. Translated, it gives CASSSYRGRFMVEQYF.

This clone was seen a single time. The chain links TRBV5-4 to TRBJ1-3, with TRBD1 matching 8 bases. The CDR3 covers 17 residues. The V gene's germline CDR1 is SGHNT and CDR2 YYREEE (reference sequence). J gave up 1 base and V 0 bases, and 6 bases lay outside the gene matches. In DNA, the CDR3 is TGTGCCAGCAGCTTGGAATTGGACAGGGTTTCTGGAAACACCATATATTTT. Protein: CASSLELDRVSGNTIYF.

The gene calls are TRBV6-5 and TRBJ1-2; TRBD1 matches at 11 bases. Germline V gene sequence: CDR1 MNHEY, CDR2 SVGAGI. Trimming removed 4 bases from V and 4 bases from J; junction bases left unmatched: 2. The CDR3 runs 14 residues. CDR3 in DNA: TGTGCCAGCAGTTGGGGGACAGGGGGCTATGGCTACACCTTC. Its translation is CASSWGTGGYGYTF.

The rearrangement uses TRBV30 and TRBJ2-5; D perhaps matches TRBD1 (6 bases). Deletions cut 0 bases from V and 5 bases from J, with 10 bases between. The length of the CDR3 is 13 residues. Germline values: CDR1 GTSNPN, CDR2 SVGIG (reference sequence). The DNA for the CDR3 is TGTGCCTGGAGTGTACGGCAGGGGGAGACCCAGTACTTC. This codes for CAWSVRQGETQYF.

The V call is TRBV9, the J call TRBJ1-2, with TRBD1 matching over 7 bases. CDR1 is SGDLS and CDR2 is YYNGEE in the germline V gene. The CDR3 is 15 residues long. V lost 4 bases to trimming and J lost 0 bases; unmatched junction nucleotides: 6. The CDR3 nucleotides read TGTGCCAGCAGCCCTCAGGGGGGCCCTAACTATGGCTACACCTTC. It encodes CASSPQGGPNYGYTF.

This chain uses TRBV11-2 with TRBJ1-1, with D perhaps TRBD1 (5 bases). The germline V and J ends were trimmed by 6 bases and 11 bases, with 25 bases remaining between them. Germline assignment: CDR1 SGHAT and CDR2 FQNNGV. This CDR3 is built from 15 residues. The CDR3 nucleotides read TGTGCCAGCAGGAACGAAAAGGGACCCTGGGATGATGCTTTCTTT. The encoded protein is CASRNEKGPWDDAFF.

The chain employs TRBV25-1 and TRBJ2-2; 9 bases are a match to TRBD2. The CDR3 contains 16 residues. J was trimmed by 5 bases and V by 2 bases; bases with no gene match: 6. Germline CDR1 reads MGHDK; CDR2 reads SYGVNS. The CDR3, as DNA: TGTGCCAGCAGTGAAGGGACTAGCCTGCGGACCGGGGAGCTGTTTTTT. Protein: CASSEGTSLRTGELFF.

The chain has TRBV7-9 and TRBJ2-7; possible D gene TRBD1, 6 bases. CDR1 and CDR2 (germline): SEHNR, FQNEAQ (reference sequence). This CDR3 has 16 amino acids. V was cut by 5 bases and J by 0 bases, with 17 bases left in between. CDR3 loop: CASSQTPGHSSYEQYF. CDR3 bases: TGTGCCAGCAGCCAAACTCCGGGACACAGCTCCTACGAGCAGTACTTC.

V usage is TRBV5-5 and J usage is TRBJ2-7, with D possibly being TRBD1 or TRBD2 (6 bases each). The CDR3 extends over 15 amino acids. V shed 3 bases and J shed 8 bases, with 21 bases lying between them. CDR1 is SGHKS, CDR2 YYEKEE, per germline (reference sequence). CDR3 in amino acids: CASSSPGTLGGKQYF. The CDR3 coding sequence is TGTGCCAGCAGCTCCCCCGGGACACTAGGGGGGAAGCAGTACTTC. The entire variable domain, with the rest obtained from reference TRBV5-5 and TRBJ2-7, is as follows: DAGVTQSPTHLIKTRGQQVTLRCSPISGHKSVSWYQQVLGQGPQFIFQYYEKEERGRGNFPDRFSARQFPNYSSELNVNALLLGDSALYLCASSSPGTLGGKQYFGPGTRLTVT.

This chain uses TRBV12-3 or TRBV12-4 with TRBJ2-7; D gene ambiguous. The V end lost 4 bases, the J end lost 7 bases, and 11 bases lay between the germline ends. This CDR3 is 12 amino acids long. CDR3 DNA: TGTGCCAGCAGTTCCGGACCCTTGGAGCAGTACTTC. This sequence encodes CASSSGPLEQYF.

The chain employs TRBV28 and TRBJ1-6; D not certain. This CDR3 region has 16 residues. Germline lookup yields CDR1 MDHEN and CDR2 SYDVKM. Deletions cut 4 bases from V and 5 bases from J, with 15 bases between. CDR3 bases: TGTGCCAGCAGTTGGGGTTCCATCGGGAATAATTCACCCCTCCACTTT. Its protein is CASSWGSIGNNSPLHF.

The chain links TRBV4-2 to TRBJ2-7; D tentatively fits TRBD1 or TRBD2 (5 bases each). CDR3 size: 18 residues. The V end was cut by 0 bases, the J end by 0 bases, with 18 bases between. Per the germline V gene, CDR1 is LGHNA and CDR2 is YNFKEQ. The DNA for the CDR3 is TGTGCCAGCAGCCAAGATAAGTCTCGGGGCGTCAGCTCCTACGAGCAGTACTTC. It encodes CASSQDKSRGVSSYEQYF.

V gene TRBV7-3 combines with J gene TRBJ2-6; D is uncertain. Germline values: CDR1 SGHTA, CDR2 FQGTGA. This CDR3 has 19 amino acids. V lost 5 bases to trimming and J lost 2 bases, with 22 bases between them. CDR3: CASSLWARLAPAGANVLTF. CDR3 nucleotides: TGTGCCAGCAGCCTTTGGGCCCGTCTGGCCCCAGCTGGGGCCAACGTCCTGACTTTC.

This chain connects TRBV30 to TRBJ2-2, with 12 bases lining up with TRBD2. Germline CDR1 is GTSNPN and CDR2 is SVGIG (reference sequence). Germline trimming cut 2 bases from V and 6 bases from J; bases unmatched to any gene: 4. This CDR3 comprises 15 residues. DNA for the CDR3: TGTGCCTGGAGTCTGACTAGCGGGGGTGCCGGGGAGCTGTTTTTT. As protein: CAWSLTSGGAGELFF.

This clone showed up just once. The chain's CDR3 is CASTPDRGSYEQYF. The CDR3, as DNA: TGTGCCAGTACTCCGGACAGGGGGTCGTACGAGCAGTACTTC. The chain links TRBV19 to TRBJ2-7; 10 nucleotides line up with TRBD1. CDR1 and CDR2 (germline): LNHDA, SQIVND (reference sequence). This CDR3 has 14 amino acids. V dropped 7 bases and J dropped 4; count of bases not matched to a gene: 7. Variable domain in full (rest from reference TRBV19 and TRBJ2-7): DGGITQSPKYLFRKEGQNVTLSCEQNLNHDAMYWYRQDPGQGLRLIYYSQIVNDFQKGDIAEGYSVSREKKESFPLTVTSAQKNPTAFYLCASTPDRGSYEQYFGPGTRLTVT.

The rearrangement joins TRBV2 to TRBJ2-7; 8 nucleotides match TRBD1. Germline values: CDR1 SNHLY, CDR2 FYNNEI. The V gene end was trimmed by 1 base and the J gene end by 0 bases; junction bases not matched to a gene: 8. This CDR3 contains 17 residues. The CDR3 DNA is TGTGCCAGCAGTGAAGGGACAGGGTATCACTTCTCCTACGAGCAGTACTTC. This encodes CASSEGTGYHFSYEQYF.

The rearrangement uses TRBV7-2 and TRBJ2-5; no firm D call. Germline V CDR1 and CDR2: SGHTA, FQGNSA. Trimming stripped 3 bases from V and 5 bases from J, with 13 bases between. The CDR3 length is 14 residues. The CDR3 here is CASSLGYMGETQYF. DNA for the CDR3: TGTGCCAGCAGCTTGGGCTATATGGGGGAGACCCAGTACTTC. The complete variable domain, with remaining parts taken from reference TRBV7-2 and TRBJ2-5, reads GAGVSQSPSNKVTEKGKDVELRCDPISGHTALYWYRQSLGQGLEFLIYFQGNSAPDKSGLPSDRFSAERTGGSVSTLTIQRTQQEDSAVYLCASSLGYMGETQYFGPGTRLLVL.

V gene TRBV11-2 combines with J gene TRBJ1-4, with D maybe TRBD1 (6 bases). Germline CDR1 and CDR2: SGHAT and FQNNGV. The CDR3 is 12 residues long. V was trimmed by 5 bases and J by 16 bases, leaving 17 bases between them. CDR3 bases: TGTGCCAGCAGCCAGGGGTCCAGGCTCCCGTTTTTT. As protein: CASSQGSRLPFF.

The V call is TRBV28, the J call TRBJ1-5; perhaps TRBD1 as D (5 bases). Germline loops: CDR1 MDHEN, CDR2 SYDVKM. V was clipped by 8 bases and J by 2 bases, with 13 bases between them. This CDR3 region has 14 residues. Here the CDR3 reads CASWALGGNQPQHF. In DNA, the CDR3 is TGTGCCAGCTGGGCCCTGGGGGGCAATCAGCCCCAGCATTTT.

This chain connects TRBV18 to TRBJ2-5; 7 bases align to TRBD2. With V trimmed by 2 bases and J by 4 bases, 1 base remained unmatched. CDR1 is KGHSH, CDR2 LQKENI, per germline. The CDR3 runs to 13 residues. The CDR3 loop reads CASSPGLGETQYF. In DNA form, the CDR3 reads TGTGCCAGCTCACCAGGACTAGGAGAGACCCAGTACTTC.

The chain carries TRBV19 and TRBJ1-6, with D maybe TRBD1 (5 bases). V dropped 9 bases and J dropped 5 bases, with 11 bases sitting between them. This CDR3 is 13 amino acids long. Germline V gene sequence: CDR1 LNHDA, CDR2 SQIVND (reference sequence). CDR3 loop: CASGAANNSPLHF. CDR3 DNA sequence: TGTGCCAGCGGGGCAGCGAATAATTCACCCCTCCACTTT.